The 19 T cell receptor beta chains in this list originate from one sample, sequenced in a study of CD8 T cells in Susac syndrome. A quantity of about 0.5 to 1 ug RNA underwent reverse transcription using random hexamers. From the immunoSEQ multiplex PCR reads, TCRdb called clonotypes with MiXCR, one entry per CDR3 protein. The sample has approximately 230,000 distinct CDR3 sequences, about 94% seen once. The sequenced material came from CD4+ T cells from PBMCs. The receptors here all came from a human donor with multiple sclerosis.

The CDR3 sequence: CASSLGSPGETQYF. DNA of the CDR3: TGTGCCAGCAGCCTTGGATCCCCAGGAGAGACCCAGTACTTC. The V call is TRBV9, the J call TRBJ2-5; unclear D gene. Germline CDR1 and CDR2: SGDLS and YYNGEE. Trimming took 4 bases from V and 4 from J, leaving 14 bases between them. CDR3 length: 14 residues.

In nucleotides, the CDR3 is TGCGCCAGCAGCCACCCCATGGGTACGCAGTATTTT. Its protein is CASSHPMGTQYF. V usage is TRBV4-1 and J usage is TRBJ2-3; D is unclear. Germline values: CDR1 MGHRA, CDR2 YSYEKL. This CDR3 spans 12 amino acids. V lost 3 bases, J lost 8 bases, and 9 bases lay in between.

DNA of the CDR3: TGCAGCTTAAAGGACAGGGCGTCCTACGAGCAGTACGTC. Protein product: CSLKDRASYEQYV. The chain has TRBV29-1 and TRBJ2-7, with 8 bases lining up with TRBD1. The germline CDR1 and CDR2 sequences are SQVTM and ANQGSEA. With V trimmed by 8 bases and J by 1 base, 7 bases remained unmatched. This CDR3 is built from 13 residues.

The rearrangement links TRBV11-2 to TRBJ2-1, with 7 bases that match TRBD2. There are 14 residues in the CDR3. With 5 bases clipped from V and 3 bases from J, the junction kept 4 bases outside the gene matches. Germline V gives CDR1 SGHAT, CDR2 FQNNGV. CDR3 in amino acids: CASSRPSGYNEQFF. The CDR3 nucleotides are TGTGCCAGCAGCCGTCCTAGCGGCTACAATGAGCAGTTCTTC.

V is TRBV29-1 and J is TRBJ2-5; D gene ambiguous. V was shortened by 3 bases and J by 5 bases, with 7 bases between the two germline ends. Germline loops: CDR1 SQVTM, CDR2 ANQGSEA. CDR3 length equals 11 residues. The CDR3 region is CSVESLETQYF. CDR3 sequence (DNA): TGCAGCGTTGAGAGTTTGGAGACCCAGTACTTC.

This rearrangement joins TRBV12-3 or TRBV12-4 to TRBJ1-1; perhaps TRBD1 as D (5 bases). The CDR3 has 15 amino acids. The V gene lost 1 base and the J gene lost 3 bases, with 12 bases spanning the gap. The CDR3 sequence is CASSLGGPADTEAFF. The CDR3 nucleotides are TGTGCCAGCAGTTTAGGGGGACCGGCTGACACTGAAGCTTTCTTT.

The CDR3: CRVPGGAGALGDNEQYV. CDR3 sequence (DNA): TGCAGGGTCCCAGGGGGAGCGGGAGCCTTGGGAGACAACGAGCAGTACGTC. The rearrangement links TRBV29-1 to TRBJ2-7; tentative D call: TRBD2 (8 bases). The CDR3 consists of 17 residues. CDR1 and CDR2 from the germline V gene are SQVTM and ANQGSEA.

This clonotype was observed a handful of times. This chain links TRBV18 with TRBJ1-5, with 8 bases identical to TRBD1. This CDR3 has 13 residues. Trimming cost V 4 bases and J 5 bases; bases outside gene matches: 1. Germline-derived CDR1 and CDR2 are KGHSH and LQKENI. The CDR3 coding sequence is TGTGCCAGCTCACTGGACAGGGATCAGCCCCAGCATTTT. It yields the protein CASSLDRDQPQHF.

The V call is TRBV20-1, the J call TRBJ2-5, with 10 bases identical to TRBD1. Germline V gene data show CDR1 as DFQATT and CDR2 as SNEGSKA (reference sequence). Trimming cost V 3 bases and J 5 bases; bases outside gene matches: 9. The CDR3 sequence is 15 residues long. CDR3: CSASLGTGALETQYF. The CDR3, as DNA: TGCAGTGCTAGTCTCGGGACAGGGGCCCTGGAGACCCAGTACTTC.

The CDR3 DNA reads as TGCGCCAGCAGCTGGAACGGGAACGGGGAGCTGTTTTTT. Translation gives CASSWNGNGELFF. The chain is built from TRBV5-1 and TRBJ2-2, with D possibly TRBD2 on 5 matching bases. V lost 3 bases and J lost 7, with 10 bases in between. The CDR3 length is 13 residues. Germline V lookup: CDR1 SGHRS, CDR2 YFSETQ.

The chain recombines TRBV28 with TRBJ1-1; D is perhaps TRBD1 (6 bases). Germline V CDR1 and CDR2: MDHEN, SYDVKM. The length of the CDR3 is 15 residues. V was trimmed by 6 bases and J by 3 bases, leaving 17 bases between them. CDR3 DNA: TGTGCCAGCAGCCTTTCAACAGGGCGGTACACTGAAGCTTTCTTT. This translates into CASSLSTGRYTEAFF. Full variable domain (rest looked up from reference TRBV28 and TRBJ1-1): DVKVTQSSRYLVKRTGEKVFLECVQDMDHENMFWYRQDPGLGLRLIYFSYDVKMKEKGDIPEGYSVSREKKERFSLILESASTNQTSMYLCASSLSTGRYTEAFFGQGTRLTVV.

This chain links TRBV21-1 with TRBJ2-4; the table calls TRBD1, which could not be checked here. TRBV21-1 constitutes a pseudogene. The CDR3 is made up of 16 amino acids. CDR3 in amino acids: CASSPLGNLAKNIQYF. Here the CDR3 DNA reads TGTGCCAGCAGCCCCCTCGGGAATCTAGCCAAAAACATTCAGTACTTC.

The J gene is TRBJ2-1, the V gene TRBV5-4; TRBD2 matches at 12 bases. This CDR3 region has 16 residues. CDR1 SGHNT and CDR2 YYREEE come from the germline V gene (reference sequence). V shed 4 bases, J shed 5 bases, and the junction held 7 bases outside the gene matches. CDR3 nucleotide sequence: TGTGCCAGCAGCCCCACTAGCGGGGGGCTGAACAATGAGCAGTTCTTC. It yields the protein CASSPTSGGLNNEQFF.

This chain links TRBV6-4 with TRBJ1-1; maybe TRBD1 (5 bases). Trimming removed 3 bases from V and 3 bases from J, with 11 bases in between. The germline gives CDR1 MRHNA, CDR2 SNTAGT. The CDR3 covers 14 residues. The CDR3 coding sequence is TGTGCCAGCAGTGAAACGGGGCGCGACACTGAAGCTTTCTTT. As protein: CASSETGRDTEAFF.

The chain has TRBV5-1 and TRBJ2-7; D is unclear. Germline values: CDR1 SGHRS, CDR2 YFSETQ. Trimming shortened V by 1 base and J by 4 bases, and 12 bases separated the two germline ends. This CDR3 contains 14 residues. The CDR3: CASSLSPGSYEQYV. For the CDR3, the DNA is TGCGCCAGCAGCTTGTCCCCAGGATCGTACGAGCAGTACGTC.

The chain uses TRBV6-6 and TRBJ2-7; D is ambiguous. Germline loops: CDR1 MNHNY, CDR2 SVGAGI (reference sequence). CDR3 length: 13 residues. The germline V and J ends were trimmed by 6 bases and 5 bases, with 14 bases remaining between them. As DNA, the CDR3 is TGTGCCAGCAGCCGGAGTTTCGTGGACGAGCAGTACTTC. Amino acids: CASSRSFVDEQYF.

V and J are TRBV4-2 and TRBJ2-2; 8 nucleotides line up with TRBD2. The CDR3 spans 16 residues. The V and J ends lost 4 bases and 5 bases, in that order; junction bases with no gene match: 9. CDR1 is LGHNA and CDR2 is YNFKEQ in the germline V gene. The CDR3 region is CASSPPRGGGTGELFF. The CDR3 DNA reads as TGTGCCAGCAGCCCCCCTCGGGGGGGAGGGACCGGGGAGCTGTTTTTT.

The CDR3 loop is CSAPSGGGEKLFF. The CDR3 coding sequence is TGCAGTGCTCCCTCTGGGGGTGGCGAAAAACTGTTTTTT. This chain joins TRBV20-1 and TRBJ1-4, with D perhaps matching TRBD1 (5 bases). The V gene's germline CDR1 is DFQATT and CDR2 SNEGSKA (reference sequence). The CDR3 is 13 residues long. With 5 bases removed from V and 8 bases from J, the gap between germline ends came to 15 bases.

The chain joins TRBV30 to TRBJ2-1, with a weak D call TRBD1 (6 bases). CDR1 and CDR2 (germline): GTSNPN, SVGIG (reference sequence). The CDR3 has 16 amino acids. The V end was cut by 0 bases, the J end by 5 bases, with 17 bases between. The CDR3 is CAWSVWGQRANNEQFF. The CDR3 DNA reads TGTGCCTGGAGTGTATGGGGGCAGCGAGCAAACAATGAGCAGTTCTTC.